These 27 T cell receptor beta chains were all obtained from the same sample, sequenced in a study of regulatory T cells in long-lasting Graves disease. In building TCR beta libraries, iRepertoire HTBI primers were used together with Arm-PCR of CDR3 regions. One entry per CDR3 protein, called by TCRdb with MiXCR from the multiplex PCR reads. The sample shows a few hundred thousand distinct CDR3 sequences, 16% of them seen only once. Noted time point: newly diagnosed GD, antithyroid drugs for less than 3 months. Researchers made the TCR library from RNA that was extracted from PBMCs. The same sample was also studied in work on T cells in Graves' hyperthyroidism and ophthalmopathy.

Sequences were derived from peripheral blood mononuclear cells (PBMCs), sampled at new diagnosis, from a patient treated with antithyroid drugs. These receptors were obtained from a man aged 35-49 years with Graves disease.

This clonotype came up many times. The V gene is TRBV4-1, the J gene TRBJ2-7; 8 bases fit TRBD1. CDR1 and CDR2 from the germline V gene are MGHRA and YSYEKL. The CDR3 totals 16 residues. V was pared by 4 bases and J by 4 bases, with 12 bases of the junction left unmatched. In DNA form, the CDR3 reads TGCGCCAGCAGCCGACGGGCGACAGGGGAAGGGTACGAGCAGTACTTC. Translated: CASSRRATGEGYEQYF.

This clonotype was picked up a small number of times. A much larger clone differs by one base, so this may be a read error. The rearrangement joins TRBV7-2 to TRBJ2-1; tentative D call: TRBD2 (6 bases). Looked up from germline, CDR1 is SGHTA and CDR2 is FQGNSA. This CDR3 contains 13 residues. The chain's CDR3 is CASNLAGGNEQFF. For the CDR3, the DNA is TGTGCCAGCAACTTAGCCGGGGGAAATGAGCAGTTCTTC.

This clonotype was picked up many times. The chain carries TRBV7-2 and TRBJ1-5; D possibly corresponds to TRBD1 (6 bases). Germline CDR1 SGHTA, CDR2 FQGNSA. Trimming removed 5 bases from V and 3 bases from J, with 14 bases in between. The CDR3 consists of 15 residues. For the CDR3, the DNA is TGTGCCAGCAGCCTGGGGGGCCAGTCCAATCAGCCCCAGCATTTT. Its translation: CASSLGGQSNQPQHF.

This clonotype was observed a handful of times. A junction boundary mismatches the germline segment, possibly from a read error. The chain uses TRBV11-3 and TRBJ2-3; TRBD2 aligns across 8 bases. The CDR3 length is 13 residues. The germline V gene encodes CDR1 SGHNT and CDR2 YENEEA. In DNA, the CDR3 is TGCGCCAGCAGAGGCGGGGGGAGGAATACGCAGTATTTT. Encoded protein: CASRGGGRNTQYF.

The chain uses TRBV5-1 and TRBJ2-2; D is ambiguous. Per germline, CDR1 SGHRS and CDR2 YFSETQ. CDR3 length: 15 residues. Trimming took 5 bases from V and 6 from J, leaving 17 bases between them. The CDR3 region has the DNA TGCGCCAGCAGGTCCGGGCCCCCGGGCGCCGGGGAGCTGTTTTTT. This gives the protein CASRSGPPGAGELFF.

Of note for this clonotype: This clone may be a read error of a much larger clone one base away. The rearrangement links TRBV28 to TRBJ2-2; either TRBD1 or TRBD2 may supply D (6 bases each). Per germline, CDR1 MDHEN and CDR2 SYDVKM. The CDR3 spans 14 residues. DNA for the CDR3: TGTGCCAGCAGCAAAGGGGGGAACACCGAGGAGCTGTTTTTT. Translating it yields CASSKGGNTEELFF.

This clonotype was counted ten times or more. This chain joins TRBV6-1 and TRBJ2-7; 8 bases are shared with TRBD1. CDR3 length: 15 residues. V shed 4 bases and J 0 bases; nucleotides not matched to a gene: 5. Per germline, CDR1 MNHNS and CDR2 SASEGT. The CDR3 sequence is CASSAGTGGSYEQYF. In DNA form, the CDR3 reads TGTGCCAGCAGTGCCGGGACAGGAGGCTCCTACGAGCAGTACTTC.

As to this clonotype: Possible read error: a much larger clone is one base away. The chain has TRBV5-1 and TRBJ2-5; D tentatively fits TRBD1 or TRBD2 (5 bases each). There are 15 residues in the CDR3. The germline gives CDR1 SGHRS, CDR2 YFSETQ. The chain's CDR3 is CASSHQGPDYGTQYF. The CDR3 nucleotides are TGCGCCAGCAGCCACCAGGGACCAGACTATGGGACCCAATACTTC.

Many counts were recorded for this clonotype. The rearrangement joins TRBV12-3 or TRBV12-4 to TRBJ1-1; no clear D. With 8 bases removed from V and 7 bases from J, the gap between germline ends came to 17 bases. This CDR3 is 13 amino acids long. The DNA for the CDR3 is TGTGCCAGCGGTTGGACGCCCCGCAGTGAAGCTTTCTTT. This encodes CASGWTPRSEAFF.

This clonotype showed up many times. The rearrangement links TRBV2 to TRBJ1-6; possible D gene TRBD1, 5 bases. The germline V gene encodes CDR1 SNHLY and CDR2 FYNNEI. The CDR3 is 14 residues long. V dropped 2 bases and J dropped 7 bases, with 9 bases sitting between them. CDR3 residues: CASSEMGGNSPLHF. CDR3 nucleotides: TGTGCCAGCAGTGAAATGGGGGGGAATTCACCCCTCCACTTT.

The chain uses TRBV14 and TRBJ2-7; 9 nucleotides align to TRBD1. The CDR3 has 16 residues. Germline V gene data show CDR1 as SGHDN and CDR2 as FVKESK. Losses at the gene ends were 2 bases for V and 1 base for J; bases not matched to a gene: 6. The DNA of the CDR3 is TGTGCCAGCAGCCAACGACCGGGACAGGGTTCCTACGAGCAGTACTTC. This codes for CASSQRPGQGSYEQYF.

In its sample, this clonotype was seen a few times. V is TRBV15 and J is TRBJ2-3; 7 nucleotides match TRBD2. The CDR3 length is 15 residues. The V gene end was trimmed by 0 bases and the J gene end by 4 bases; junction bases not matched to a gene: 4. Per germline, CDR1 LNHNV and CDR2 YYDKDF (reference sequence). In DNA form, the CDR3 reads TGTGCCACCAGCAGAGATGGGGGGGGGGCAGATACGCAGTATTTT. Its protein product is CATSRDGGGADTQYF.

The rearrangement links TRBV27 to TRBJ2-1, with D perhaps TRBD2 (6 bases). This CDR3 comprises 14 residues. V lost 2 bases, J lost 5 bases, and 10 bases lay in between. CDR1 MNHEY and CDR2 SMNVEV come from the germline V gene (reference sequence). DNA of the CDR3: TGTGCCAGCAGTTTAAGGGACTGGAACAATGAGCAGTTCTTC. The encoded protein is CASSLRDWNNEQFF.

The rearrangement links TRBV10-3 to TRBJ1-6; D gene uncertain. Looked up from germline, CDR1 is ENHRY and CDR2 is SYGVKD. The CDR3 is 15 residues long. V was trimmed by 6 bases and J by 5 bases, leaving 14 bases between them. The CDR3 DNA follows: TGTGCCATCAGGGACGTCGGATGGGATAATTCACCCCTCCACTTT. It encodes CAIRDVGWDNSPLHF.

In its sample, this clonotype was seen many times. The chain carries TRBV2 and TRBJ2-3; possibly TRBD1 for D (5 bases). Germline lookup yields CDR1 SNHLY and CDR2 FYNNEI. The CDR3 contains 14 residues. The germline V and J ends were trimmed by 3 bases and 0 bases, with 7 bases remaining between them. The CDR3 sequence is CASSEQGSTDTQYF. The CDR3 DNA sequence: TGTGCCAGCAGTGAGCAGGGTAGCACAGATACGCAGTATTTT.

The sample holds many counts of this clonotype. In DNA form, the CDR3 reads TGTGCCAGTAGTATAAGTAGGGGGGTGAACCAGCATTTT. Translating it yields CASSISRGVNQHF. This chain links TRBV19 with TRBJ1-5, with D possibly matching TRBD1 (6 bases). The CDR3 has 13 amino acids. Per the germline V gene, CDR1 is LNHDA and CDR2 is SQIVND (reference sequence). With 2 bases removed from V and 12 bases from J, the gap between germline ends came to 14 bases.

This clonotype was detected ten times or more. The CDR3 sequence is CASSSSGPQPPEQFF. CDR3 in DNA: TGTGCCAGCAGCAGCTCGGGACCTCAACCGCCTGAGCAGTTCTTC. V gene TRBV11-2 combines with J gene TRBJ2-1; possibly TRBD1 or TRBD2 for D (5 bases each). The CDR3 spans 15 residues. Trimming shortened V by 5 bases and J by 9 bases, and 20 bases separated the two germline ends. The germline V gene has CDR1 SGHAT and CDR2 FQNNGV.

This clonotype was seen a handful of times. CDR3 sequence: CASSLAGHNQPQHF. Written as DNA, the CDR3 is TGTGCCAGCAGCTTAGCGGGACACAATCAGCCCCAGCATTTT. J is TRBJ1-5 and V is TRBV7-2, with D possibly being TRBD1 (6 bases). The CDR3 sequence is 14 residues long. Germline CDR1 is SGHTA and CDR2 is FQGNSA. Trimming pared 0 bases from V and 3 bases from J, leaving 6 bases between. Based on the CDR3 plus reference TRBV7-2 and TRBJ1-5, the full variable domain is GAGVSQSPSNKVTEKGKDVELRCDPISGHTALYWYRQSLGQGLEFLIYFQGNSAPDKSGLPSDRFSAERTGGSVSTLTIQRTQQEDSAVYLCASSLAGHNQPQHFGDGTRLSIL.

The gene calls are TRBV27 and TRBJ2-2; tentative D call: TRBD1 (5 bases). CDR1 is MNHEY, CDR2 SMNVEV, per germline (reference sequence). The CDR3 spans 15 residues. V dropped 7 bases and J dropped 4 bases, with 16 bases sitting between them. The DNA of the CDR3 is TGTGCCAGCACTTTTGGGCAGGGCGGCACCGGGGAGCTGTTTTTT. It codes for CASTFGQGGTGELFF.

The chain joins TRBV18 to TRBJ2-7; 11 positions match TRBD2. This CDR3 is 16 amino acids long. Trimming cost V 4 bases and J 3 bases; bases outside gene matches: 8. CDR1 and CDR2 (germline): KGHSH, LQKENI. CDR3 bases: TGTGCCAGCTCACGCCTCCCCGGGACTAGCGGCTACGAGCAGTACTTC. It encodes CASSRLPGTSGYEQYF.

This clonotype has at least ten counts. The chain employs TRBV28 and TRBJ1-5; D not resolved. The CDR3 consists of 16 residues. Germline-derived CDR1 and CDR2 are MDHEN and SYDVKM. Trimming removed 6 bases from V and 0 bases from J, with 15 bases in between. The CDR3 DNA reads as TGTGCCAGCAGGCCCGAGGAGGGTTATAGCAATCAGCCCCAGCATTTT. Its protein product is CASRPEEGYSNQPQHF.

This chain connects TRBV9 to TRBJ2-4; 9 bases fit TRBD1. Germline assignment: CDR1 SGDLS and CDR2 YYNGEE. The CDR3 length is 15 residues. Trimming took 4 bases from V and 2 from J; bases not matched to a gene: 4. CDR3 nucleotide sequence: TGTGCCAGCAGCCCGGGGACAGGGCCCAAAAACATTCAGTACTTC. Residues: CASSPGTGPKNIQYF. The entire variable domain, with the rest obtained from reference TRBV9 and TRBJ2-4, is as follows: DSGVTQTPKHLITATGQRVTLRCSPRSGDLSVYWYQQSLDQGLQFLIQYYNGEERAKGNILERFSAQQFPDLHSELNLSSLELGDSALYFCASSPGTGPKNIQYFGAGTRLSVL.

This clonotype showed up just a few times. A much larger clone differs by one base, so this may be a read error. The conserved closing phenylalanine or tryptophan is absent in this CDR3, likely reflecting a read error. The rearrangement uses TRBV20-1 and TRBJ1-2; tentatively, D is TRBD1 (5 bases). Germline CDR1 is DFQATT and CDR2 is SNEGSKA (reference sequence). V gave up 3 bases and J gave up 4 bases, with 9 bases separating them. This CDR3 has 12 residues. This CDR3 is CSARVGGYGYTL. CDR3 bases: TGCAGTGCTAGGGTGGGGGGCTATGGCTACACCCTC.

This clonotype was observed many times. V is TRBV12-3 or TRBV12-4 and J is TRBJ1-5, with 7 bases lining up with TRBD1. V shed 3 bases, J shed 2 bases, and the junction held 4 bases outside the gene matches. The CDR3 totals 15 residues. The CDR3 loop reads CASSLSGQGNQPQHF. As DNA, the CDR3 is TGTGCCAGCAGTTTGAGCGGACAGGGCAATCAGCCCCAGCATTTT.

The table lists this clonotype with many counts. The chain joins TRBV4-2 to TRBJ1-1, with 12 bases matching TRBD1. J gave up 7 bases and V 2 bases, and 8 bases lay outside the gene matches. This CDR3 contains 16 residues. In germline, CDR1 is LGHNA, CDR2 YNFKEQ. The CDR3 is CASSQNRGQGASEAFF. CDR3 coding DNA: TGTGCCAGCAGCCAAAACAGGGGACAGGGGGCGAGTGAAGCTTTCTTT.

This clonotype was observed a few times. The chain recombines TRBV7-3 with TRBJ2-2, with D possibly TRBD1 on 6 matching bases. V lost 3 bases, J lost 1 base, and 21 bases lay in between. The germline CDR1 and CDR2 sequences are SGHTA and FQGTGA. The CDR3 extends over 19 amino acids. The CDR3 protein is CASSFLGHHPSRNTGELFF. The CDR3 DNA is TGTGCCAGCAGCTTTTTGGGACATCATCCGTCACGGAACACCGGGGAGCTGTTTTTT. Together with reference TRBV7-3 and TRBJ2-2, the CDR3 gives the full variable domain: GAGVSQTPSNKVTEKGKYVELRCDPISGHTALYWYRQSLGQGPEFLIYFQGTGAADDSGLPNDRFFAVRPEGSVSTLKIQRTERGDSAVYLCASSFLGHHPSRNTGELFFGEGSRLTVL.

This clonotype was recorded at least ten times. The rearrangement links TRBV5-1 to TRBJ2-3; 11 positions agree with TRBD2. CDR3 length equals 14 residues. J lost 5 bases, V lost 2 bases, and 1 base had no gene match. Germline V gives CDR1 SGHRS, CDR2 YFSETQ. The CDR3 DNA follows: TGCGCCAGCAGCTTTACTAGCGGGGGAGATACGCAGTATTTT. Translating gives CASSFTSGGDTQYF.